This T cell receptor (beta chain) was identified during a study of cytomegalovirus exposure and HLA in healthy donors. The wider study: The Caucasian-associated ancestry cluster held around 81% of 398 genotyped donors. Points from the study as a whole: Analysis performed later found over 15,000 TCR beta sequences associated with HLA alleles at 0.05 false discovery rate. In an earlier analysis, in approximately 630 donors, most V segments appeared productive either ~87% or ~30% of the time.

Germline V gene sequence: CDR1 SGHRS, CDR2 YFSETQ. The ends were cut back, 0 bases at V and 4 bases at J, with 7 bases in the middle. The CDR3 is 13 amino acids. Use of 60 Vbeta and 13 Jbeta primers characterized the PCR. Clones were read by immunoSEQ multiplex PCR, and TCRdb kept only the in-frame ones, dropping some. The sample holds fewer than 120,000 clones; more than 75% are singletons and the top ten take 1.5% to 2%. As regards this clone: Its antigen is unidentified.

This TCR came from a man between 40 and 49 years old in good health and CMV-seronegative. V gene TRBV5-1 combines with J gene TRBJ1-1; D gene uncertain. Sample: PBMCs. CDR3 nucleotide sequence: TGCGCCAGCAGCTTGGGGGCACTCACTGAAGCTTTCTTT. Residues: CASSLGALTEAFF.